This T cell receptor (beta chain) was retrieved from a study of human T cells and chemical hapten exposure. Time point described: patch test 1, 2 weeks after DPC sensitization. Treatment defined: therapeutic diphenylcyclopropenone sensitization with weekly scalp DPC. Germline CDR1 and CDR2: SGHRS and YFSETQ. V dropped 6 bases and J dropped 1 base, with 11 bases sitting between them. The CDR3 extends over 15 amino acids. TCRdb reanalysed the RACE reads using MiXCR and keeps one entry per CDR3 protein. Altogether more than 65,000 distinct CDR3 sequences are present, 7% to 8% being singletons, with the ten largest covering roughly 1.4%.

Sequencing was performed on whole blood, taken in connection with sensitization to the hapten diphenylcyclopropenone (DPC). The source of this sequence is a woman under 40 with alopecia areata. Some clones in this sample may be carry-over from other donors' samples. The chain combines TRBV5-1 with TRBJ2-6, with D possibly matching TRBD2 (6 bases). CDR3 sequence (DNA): TGCGCCAGCACCTCCGGAGGGTCTGGGGCCAACGTCCTGACTTTC. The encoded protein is CASTSGGSGANVLTF.